These 30 T cell receptor beta chains originate from one sample sequenced in a study of shared clonotypes between healthy human individuals. Measured with immunoSEQ multiplex PCR; TCRdb has only the in-frame clones, and not every one. The table shows hundreds of thousands of clones, with 95% to 98% occurring only once. The sequencing sample was made of naive CD4+ T cells sorted from blood. Indicated subset: CD45RA+ positively selected. The origin of the receptors is a woman aged 25-40 years in good health.

The rearrangement links TRBV29-1 to TRBJ2-5; possible D gene TRBD2, 6 bases. The CDR3 length is 15 residues. Germline V gives CDR1 SQVTM, CDR2 ANQGSEA. Trimming left V 4 bases short and J 4 bases short, with 19 bases between. DNA of the CDR3: TGCAGCGTTGTATCGGGACTCCACAAGTTAGAGACCCAGTACTTC. Translated, it gives CSVVSGLHKLETQYF.

This clone has only one observation. The chain couples TRBV11-3 to TRBJ2-1, with 10 nucleotides matching TRBD2. In germline, CDR1 is SGHNT, CDR2 YENEEA. Trimming cost V 4 bases and J 12 bases; bases outside gene matches: 6. This CDR3 contains 13 residues. The CDR3 sequence is CASSSSLAGPQFF. The CDR3 nucleotides are TGTGCCAGCAGCTCCTCACTAGCGGGACCGCAGTTCTTC. Complete variable domain (other parts from reference TRBV11-3 and TRBJ2-1): EAGVVQSPRYKIIEKKQPVAFWCNPISGHNTLYWYLQNLGQGPELLIRYENEEAVDDSQLPKDRFSAERLKGVDSTLKIQPAELGDSAVYLCASSSSLAGPQFFGPGTRLTVL.

The rearrangement links TRBV28 to TRBJ1-3; TRBD1 matches at 7 bases. The CDR3 covers 16 residues. Trimming took 8 bases from V and 4 from J; bases not matched to a gene: 14. CDR1 is MDHEN, CDR2 SYDVKM, per germline. The DNA for the CDR3 is TGTGCCAGCCGCAACAGGGGACGATCTCTAGGAAACACCATATATTTT. Amino acid sequence: CASRNRGRSLGNTIYF. Combining the CDR3 with reference TRBV28 and TRBJ1-3 gives the whole variable domain DVKVTQSSRYLVKRTGEKVFLECVQDMDHENMFWYRQDPGLGLRLIYFSYDVKMKEKGDIPEGYSVSREKKERFSLILESASTNQTSMYLCASRNRGRSLGNTIYFGEGSWLTVV.

The J gene is TRBJ2-5, the V gene TRBV27, with 8 nucleotides matching TRBD1. The J call may not be correct, given that the DNA end is closer to TRBJ2-7. The germline gives CDR1 MNHEY, CDR2 SMNVEV (reference sequence). The CDR3 loop spans 14 amino acids. CDR3 loop: CASRTPGQVYEQYF. The DNA of the CDR3 is TGTGCCAGCAGAACTCCGGGACAGGTCTACGAGCAGTACTTC.

The chain combines TRBV30 with TRBJ2-7; D gene uncertain. Trimming pared 5 bases from V and 5 bases from J, leaving 10 bases between. From germline, CDR1 is GTSNPN and CDR2 SVGIG (reference sequence). This CDR3 region has 11 residues. The CDR3 DNA sequence: TGTGCCTGGGGCCCCCCCAACGAGCAGTACTTC. As protein: CAWGPPNEQYF.

This sequence joins TRBV5-1 and TRBJ2-5; the match to TRBD2 covers 7 bases. J was trimmed by 1 base and V by 4 bases; bases with no gene match: 4. This CDR3 comprises 14 residues. Germline loops: CDR1 SGHRS, CDR2 YFSETQ. For the CDR3, the DNA is TGCGCCAGCAGCATCGGGACTACCCAAGAGACCCAGTACTTC. It yields the protein CASSIGTTQETQYF.

The chain employs TRBV4-1 and TRBJ2-1, with D maybe TRBD1 (5 bases). V lost 1 base and J 8 bases, leaving 18 bases between the germline ends. Germline CDR1 is MGHRA and CDR2 is YSYEKL. This CDR3 has 16 amino acids. The CDR3 protein is CASSQVKLVIGDEQFF. CDR3 coding DNA: TGCGCCAGCAGCCAAGTTAAGCTAGTGATAGGGGATGAGCAGTTCTTC.

The genes are TRBV28 and TRBJ1-1; D unclear. V dropped 4 bases and J dropped 5 bases, with 17 bases sitting between them. The CDR3 is made up of 15 amino acids. Germline CDR1 and CDR2: MDHEN and SYDVKM. The CDR3 sequence is CASSSPVAGLTEAFF. In nucleotides, the CDR3 is TGTGCCAGCAGTTCCCCGGTAGCGGGCTTAACTGAAGCTTTCTTT.

In the case of this clone: The same CDR3 arises from other DNA sequences in this sample as well. This chain uses TRBV11-2 with TRBJ1-1, with a possible D match to TRBD1 (5 bases). The ends were cut back, 3 bases at V and 2 bases at J, with 7 bases in the middle. This CDR3 contains 13 residues. Germline CDR1 and CDR2: SGHAT and FQNNGV. This CDR3 reads CASSFDRNTEAFF. Written as DNA, the CDR3 is TGTGCCAGCAGCTTCGACAGAAACACTGAAGCTTTCTTT.

As to this clone: At the DNA level, this CDR3 is encoded by other sequences in the same sample as well. The chain is built from TRBV7-9 and TRBJ2-2, with D unclear. V lost 2 bases and J 1 base, leaving 5 bases between the germline ends. Germline CDR1 and CDR2: SEHNR and FQNEAQ (reference sequence). This CDR3 has 14 amino acids. The CDR3 DNA sequence: TGTGCCAGCAGCTTATCGGGGAACACCGGGGAGCTGTTTTTT. It specifies CASSLSGNTGELFF.

The chain has TRBV7-8 and TRBJ2-7; 7 positions match TRBD2. The CDR3 is 15 amino acids. V was clipped by 4 bases and J by 5 bases; unmatched bases: 11. Germline assignment: CDR1 SGHVS and CDR2 FQNEAQ. This CDR3 is CASSSRPAGSHEQYF. CDR3 bases: TGTGCCAGCAGCTCCCGTCCAGCGGGATCTCACGAGCAGTACTTC.

To note about this clone: Other DNA sequences in the same sample also yield this CDR3. V usage is TRBV5-1 and J usage is TRBJ2-7; no clear D gene. This CDR3 is built from 12 residues. V shed 1 base and J shed 0 bases, with 2 bases lying between them. The V gene's germline CDR1 is SGHRS and CDR2 YFSETQ. The CDR3 DNA follows: TGCGCCAGCAGCTTGAGCTCCTACGAGCAGTACTTC. It specifies CASSLSSYEQYF. The full variable domain, rest sourced from reference TRBV5-1 and TRBJ2-7, is KAGVTQTPRYLIKTRGQQVTLSCSPISGHRSVSWYQQTPGQGLQFLFEYFSETQRNKGNFPGRFSGRQFSNSRSEMNVSTLELGDSALYLCASSLSSYEQYFGPGTRLTVT.

The chain couples TRBV18 to TRBJ2-6; D is unclear. Germline V gene sequence: CDR1 KGHSH, CDR2 LQKENI. The V end lost 3 bases, the J end lost 0 bases, and 9 bases lay between the germline ends. The CDR3 consists of 16 residues. CDR3 nucleotide sequence: TGTGCCAGCTCACCGTACAGCTCCTCTGGGGCCAACGTCCTGACTTTC. Protein sequence: CASSPYSSSGANVLTF.

CDR3 loop: CASRSQGRTDTQYF. CDR3 coding DNA: TGTGCCAGCAGGTCCCAGGGGAGGACAGATACGCAGTATTTT. The chain recombines TRBV28 with TRBJ2-3, with D perhaps being TRBD1 or TRBD2 (6 bases each). Germline values: CDR1 MDHEN, CDR2 SYDVKM. The V end lost 6 bases, the J end lost 3 bases, and 13 bases lay between the germline ends. This CDR3 spans 14 amino acids. The whole variable domain, filled in from reference TRBV28 and TRBJ2-3, reads DVKVTQSSRYLVKRTGEKVFLECVQDMDHENMFWYRQDPGLGLRLIYFSYDVKMKEKGDIPEGYSVSREKKERFSLILESASTNQTSMYLCASRSQGRTDTQYFGPGTRLTVL.

This rearrangement joins TRBV30 to TRBJ1-4; no clear D gene. This CDR3 comprises 16 residues. Trimming took 1 base from V and 7 from J, leaving 19 bases between them. CDR1 and CDR2 (germline): GTSNPN, SVGIG (reference sequence). DNA of the CDR3: TGTGCCTGGAGTGGAAGCGGGATCCTCGGAGGTGAAAAACTGTTTTTT. As protein: CAWSGSGILGGEKLFF. The whole variable domain, filled in from reference TRBV30 and TRBJ1-4, reads SQTIHQWPATLVQPVGSPLSLECTVEGTSNPNLYWYRQAAGRGLQLLFYSVGIGQISSEVPQNLSASRPQDRQFILSSKKLLLSDSGFYLCAWSGSGILGGEKLFFGSGTQLSVL.

In this sample, this clone turned up once. The chain combines TRBV4-2 with TRBJ2-7; the match to TRBD2 covers 9 bases. V gave up 1 base and J gave up 4 bases; unmatched junction bases: 5. The length of the CDR3 is 15 residues. Germline V gene data show CDR1 as LGHNA and CDR2 as YNFKEQ. The DNA for the CDR3 is TGTGCCAGCAGCCAAGCTAGCGGGGTGGGGTACGAGCAGTACTTC. It translates to CASSQASGVGYEQYF.

About this clone itself: Other DNA variants within this sample encode the same CDR3. V and J are TRBV7-3 and TRBJ2-1, with D possibly TRBD2 on 5 matching bases. Per the germline V gene, CDR1 is SGHTA and CDR2 is FQGTGA. V was shortened by 2 bases and J by 6 bases, with 8 bases between the two germline ends. The CDR3 length is 13 residues. The CDR3 loop reads CASSLAGSNEQFF. CDR3 nucleotides: TGTGCCAGCAGCTTAGCGGGTAGCAATGAGCAGTTCTTC.

The chain links TRBV6-1 to TRBJ2-3, with 8 bases that match TRBD2. The J segment lost 2 bases and the V segment lost 0 bases, leaving 16 bases of the junction unmatched. The CDR3 extends over 20 amino acids. The germline CDR1 and CDR2 sequences are MNHNS and SASEGT. This CDR3 is CASSEAEFSGKGPPTDTQYF. CDR3 nucleotide sequence: TGTGCCAGCAGTGAAGCAGAGTTTAGCGGGAAGGGGCCCCCCACAGATACGCAGTATTTT.

The chain joins TRBV5-6 to TRBJ2-7; D not resolved. Germline V gene data show CDR1 as SGHDT and CDR2 as YYEEEE. V was shortened by 5 bases and J by 0 bases, with 12 bases between the two germline ends. The CDR3 consists of 14 residues. CDR3 sequence: CASSTYGPSYEQYF. The CDR3 DNA sequence: TGTGCCAGCAGTACTTATGGCCCCTCCTACGAGCAGTACTTC. The full variable domain, rest sourced from reference TRBV5-6 and TRBJ2-7, is DAGVTQSPTHLIKTRGQQVTLRCSPKSGHDTVSWYQQALGQGPQFIFQYYEEEERQRGNFPDRFSGHQFPNYSSELNVNALLLGDSALYLCASSTYGPSYEQYFGPGTRLTVT.

This chain links TRBV6-1 with TRBJ2-7, with TRBD2 identical over 11 bases. V dropped 9 bases and J dropped 0; count of bases not matched to a gene: 7. Per germline, CDR1 MNHNS and CDR2 SASEGT. The CDR3 is 15 amino acids. For the CDR3, the DNA is TGTGCCAGTCTCCGACTAGCGGGAAGCTCCTACGAGCAGTACTTC. Amino acid sequence: CASLRLAGSSYEQYF.

This chain's CDR3 is CATSHPPDRATNEKLFF. The CDR3 region has the DNA TGTGCCACCAGCCACCCTCCTGACAGGGCCACTAATGAAAAACTGTTTTTT. This rearrangement joins TRBV15 to TRBJ1-4, with 7 bases that match TRBD1. V lost 5 bases, J lost 2 bases, and 11 bases stayed unmatched. CDR3 size: 17 residues. Per germline, CDR1 LNHNV and CDR2 YYDKDF (reference sequence).

This chain uses TRBV6-5 with TRBJ1-1; D remains ambiguous. Trimming took off 1 base at V and 1 base at J, with 4 bases between the two ends. Germline V gives CDR1 MNHEY, CDR2 SVGAGI. The CDR3 extends over 13 amino acids. CDR3 DNA: TGTGCCAGCAGTTACTGGGGGAACACTGAAGCTTTCTTT. This gives the protein CASSYWGNTEAFF.

The rearrangement uses TRBV18 and TRBJ1-5; possibly TRBD1 for D (5 bases). The CDR3 has 15 residues. Per the germline V gene, CDR1 is KGHSH and CDR2 is LQKENI. V was pared by 2 bases and J by 0 bases, with 8 bases between. The CDR3 reads CASSPEGSSNQPQHF. The CDR3 nucleotides are TGTGCCAGCTCACCAGAGGGGAGTAGCAATCAGCCCCAGCATTTT.

The chain recombines TRBV5-1 with TRBJ2-3, with 7 nucleotides matching TRBD1. Germline-derived CDR1 and CDR2 are SGHRS and YFSETQ. The V and J ends lost 1 base and 5 bases, in that order; junction bases with no gene match: 7. This CDR3 region has 15 residues. CDR3 DNA: TGCGCCAGCAGCTTGTTAGTGACAGGGAAAGATACGCAGTATTTT. Amino acids: CASSLLVTGKDTQYF.

The rearrangement uses TRBV4-1 and TRBJ2-3; unclear D gene. V lost 4 bases and J lost 0, with 14 bases in between. This CDR3 is 16 amino acids long. Germline loops: CDR1 MGHRA, CDR2 YSYEKL. The CDR3 coding sequence is TGCGCCAGCAGCCCCCAGGCTAGGACCAGCACAGATACGCAGTATTTT. Translating it yields CASSPQARTSTDTQYF.

This chain uses TRBV5-3 with TRBJ2-1; 9 bases align to TRBD2. TRBV5-3 is placed among ORFs of uncertain function. The J segment lost 3 bases and the V segment lost 1 base, leaving 8 bases of the junction unmatched. The CDR3 covers 17 residues. In DNA, the CDR3 is TGTGCCAGAAGCTTGTACGGGGCGGGAGGGAGCTACAATGAGCAGTTCTTC. Its translation: CARSLYGAGGSYNEQFF.

This clone came up once. The chain carries TRBV28 and TRBJ1-2, with a possible D match to TRBD1 (5 bases). Germline CDR1 MDHEN, CDR2 SYDVKM. This CDR3 comprises 11 residues. The V end was cut by 4 bases, the J end by 8 bases, with 8 bases between. For the CDR3, the DNA is TGTGCCAGCAGTTCAGGGATCGGCTACACCTTC. It encodes CASSSGIGYTF.

The V gene is TRBV6-4, the J gene TRBJ2-3; D is uncertain. In germline, CDR1 is MRHNA, CDR2 SNTAGT. This CDR3 is 15 amino acids long. Trimming cost V 7 bases and J 2 bases, with 16 bases left between them. CDR3 loop: CASISLDLSTDTQYF. The CDR3, as DNA: TGTGCCAGCATCTCCCTGGATTTGTCCACAGATACGCAGTATTTT.

This rearrangement joins TRBV28 to TRBJ2-2; 8 bases fit TRBD1. V shed 5 bases, J shed 3 bases, and the junction held 8 bases outside the gene matches. CDR1 and CDR2 (germline): MDHEN, SYDVKM. The CDR3 is 16 residues long. The CDR3 DNA follows: TGTGCCAGCAGTCGGACAGGGCTAAGAGACACCGGGGAGCTGTTTTTT. Translation: CASSRTGLRDTGELFF.

The chain carries TRBV2 and TRBJ2-3; 7 bases line up with TRBD2. The J segment lost 2 bases and the V segment lost 7 bases, leaving 9 bases of the junction unmatched. This CDR3 is built from 15 residues. Looked up from germline, CDR1 is SNHLY and CDR2 is FYNNEI. The CDR3 here is CASTPSGTHTDTQYF. CDR3 coding DNA: TGTGCCAGCACGCCGAGCGGGACCCACACAGATACGCAGTATTTT.